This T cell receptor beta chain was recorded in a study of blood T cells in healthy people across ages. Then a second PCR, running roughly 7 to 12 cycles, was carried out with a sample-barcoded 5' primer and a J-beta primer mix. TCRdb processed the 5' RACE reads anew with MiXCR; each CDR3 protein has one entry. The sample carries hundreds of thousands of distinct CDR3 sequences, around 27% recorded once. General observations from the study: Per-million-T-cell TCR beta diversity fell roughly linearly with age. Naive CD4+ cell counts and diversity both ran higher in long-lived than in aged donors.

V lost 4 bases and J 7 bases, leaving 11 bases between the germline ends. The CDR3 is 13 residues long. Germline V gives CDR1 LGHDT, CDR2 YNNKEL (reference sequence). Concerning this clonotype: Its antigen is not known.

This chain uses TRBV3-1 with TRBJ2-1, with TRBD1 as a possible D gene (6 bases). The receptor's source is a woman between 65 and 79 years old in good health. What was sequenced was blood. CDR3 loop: CASSPPRGNEQFF. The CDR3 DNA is TGTGCCAGCAGCCCCCCGAGGGGGAATGAGCAGTTCTTC.